This TCR beta chain derives from a study of PD-1 blockade in classical Hodgkin lymphoma. About the research overall: Nivolumab 3 mg/kg was given intravenously every 2 weeks. General observations from the study: Similar baseline diversity was found in complete responders and newly diagnosed patients. By C4D1, diversity of CD4+ TCRs had risen significantly, whereas that of CD8+ TCRs had not.

With regard to this clone: Its antigen remains unknown.

V lost 5 bases to trimming and J lost 7 bases; unmatched junction nucleotides: 11. This CDR3 comprises 16 residues. Germline CDR1 reads SGHDT; CDR2 reads YYEEEE. The data were produced by immunoSEQ multiplex PCR, yet TCRdb's version contains in-frame clones alone and is incomplete. The sample holds 20,000 to 25,000 clones, 60% to 80% seen once. Autologous stem cell transplantation was followed by relapse in every patient, and brentuximab vedotin exposure varied. Relapsed/refractory classical Hodgkin lymphoma patients had complete, partial or progressive responses. The sample in question was peripheral blood mononuclear cells (PBMCs), obtained at baseline. The chain joins TRBV5-6 to TRBJ2-1; 11 bases line up with TRBD1. This clonotype originated in a human donor with classical Hodgkin lymphoma. CDR3 loop: CASRHTGTGGRNEQFF. In nucleotides, the CDR3 is TGTGCCAGCAGGCACACCGGGACAGGGGGGAGGAATGAGCAGTTCTTC.